A selection of T cell receptor beta chains follows, all from one sample in a study of blood T cell repertoires in COVID-19. The protocol was immunoSEQ multiplex PCR, while the TCRdb copy is restricted to in-frame clones and leaves out a portion. The sample carries about 14,000 clones, roughly 90% recorded once. Sample: peripheral blood. These receptors originate from a human donor in a cohort sampled during active COVID-19. CDR3s include the opening cysteine and the closing phenylalanine or tryptophan. A D gene is named only where the DNA matches it firmly. The size entry is marked missing in some rows and otherwise reads once, few, many or a size class.

TRBV18,16,TRBJ2-2,TRBD2,.,CASSPPGLALSGELFF,TGTGCCAGCTCACCACCGGGACTAGCCCTAAGCGGGGAGCTGTTTTTT
TRBV6-5,15,TRBJ1-5,TRBD1,.,CASSPYGQGYQPQHF,TGTGCCAGCAGTCCATACGGACAGGGCTATCAGCCCCAGCATTTT
TRBV6-5,16,TRBJ1-6,.,.,CASSYSTRVINSPLHF,TGTGCCAGCAGTTACTCGACGCGGGTAATCAATTCACCCCTCCACTTT
TRBV2,12,TRBJ1-2,.,.,CASGGRQYGYTF,TGTGCCAGCGGGGGCAGGCAATATGGCTACACCTTC
TRBV7-7,21,TRBJ2-1,TRBD1,.,CASSLAAGGQGRGSSYNEQFF,TGTGCTAGCAGCTTAGCCGCAGGGGGACAGGGGCGCGGAAGCTCCTACAATGAGCAGTTCTTC
TRBV27,15,TRBJ1-4,.,few,CASSLRSATNEKLFF,TGTGCCAGCAGTTTAAGGAGTGCAACTAATGAAAAACTGTTTTTT
TRBV30,11,TRBJ1-6,.,once,CAWQGNSPLHF,TGTGCCTGGCAGGGCAATTCACCCCTCCACTTT
TRBV4-2,14,TRBJ1-5,.,once,CASSQGAGSQPQHF,TGTGCCAGCAGCCAAGGGGCGGGGTCTCAGCCCCAGCATTTT
TRBV7-8,11,TRBJ1-2,.,once,CASSLDSGYTF,TGTGCCAGCAGCTTAGACAGTGGCTACACCTTC
TRBV29-1,12,TRBJ1-1,.,few,CSTSRGSTEAFF,TGCAGCACGAGCAGGGGAAGCACTGAAGCTTTCTTT
TRBV6-1,14,TRBJ2-7,.,.,CASSEGGQSYEQYF,TGTGCCAGCAGTGAAGGCGGACAGAGCTACGAGCAGTACTTC
TRBV10-3,16,TRBJ1-1,.,.,CAISTSEEAGNTEAFF,TGTGCCATCAGTACCTCCGAGGAGGCGGGGAACACTGAAGCTTTCTTT
TRBV3-1/TRBV3-2,16,TRBJ2-5,TRBD2,.,CASSRLLLADKETQYF,TGTGCCAGCAGCCGCCTCCTACTAGCGGATAAAGAGACCCAGTACTTC
TRBV6-5,15,TRBJ1-4,.,once,CASNKEVGGGEKLFF,TGTGCCAGCAACAAAGAGGTGGGGGGAGGTGAAAAACTGTTTTTT
TRBV30,14,TRBJ1-2,.,.,CAWSAPRGNYGYTF,TGTGCCTGGAGTGCCCCAAGGGGGAACTATGGCTACACCTTC
TRBV11-2,17,TRBJ2-7,.,.,CASSLEGAARVSYEQYF,TGTGCCAGCAGCTTAGAGGGGGCCGCCAGGGTCTCCTACGAGCAGTACTTC